Sequencing of this T cell receptor beta chain was carried out in a study of cytomegalovirus exposure and HLA in healthy donors. Overall study results and limits: According to a subsequent analysis, TCR clusters from the first cohort were inclined to appear together in the 120 validation repertoires. According to the study, 150 to 200 TCR beta chains were cytomegalovirus-associated. Reportedly, diagnosis of cytomegalovirus status by the classifier showed high specificity and sensitivity.

This clone appeared a few times. What it recognizes is unknown. CDR3 length: 11 residues. The V gene's germline CDR1 is LNHDA and CDR2 SQIVND (reference sequence). Trimming removed 7 bases from V and 0 bases from J, with 3 bases in between. Method: immunoSEQ multiplex PCR; TCRdb's copy keeps in-frame clones and lacks some. Among 170,000 or so clones, approximately 84% were seen once, and the ten largest hold under 3.5%. It was the roughly 130-subject validation cohort, separate from the 666-subject first cohort, to which the donors belonged. Sequencing used PBMCs. The TCR originated in a woman aged 18-29 years in good health and CMV-seropositive. This sequence joins TRBV19 and TRBJ1-1; D gene ambiguous. The CDR3 region has the DNA TGTGCCAGTATCATGAACACTGAAGCTTTCTTT. This gives the protein CASIMNTEAFF.